This TCR beta chain originates from a study of blood T cell repertoires in COVID-19. Background on the study: Sources were T cells, B-cell-depleted T cells, or PBMCs; the material itself was cDNA or gDNA.

CDR1 and CDR2 (germline): LNHDA, SQIVND (reference sequence). This CDR3 comprises 13 residues. The V end lost 3 bases, the J end lost 2 bases, and 8 bases lay between the germline ends. Cohort placement rested on clinical history that participants reported themselves. All recovered Cohort 3 donors got two negative PCRs, got clearance, or saw symptom resolution. Methods used by the authors: For nucleated cells, counts were estimated from reference gene primer amplification. The assay was immunoSEQ multiplex PCR, and TCRdb's table has in-frame clones only and misses some. The DNA gave D and trimming, while V, J and clone size come from that table. The data contain some 490,000 clones, approximately 86% of them singletons.

This TCR came from a woman in her sixties or seventies who had recovered from COVID-19. This rearrangement joins TRBV19 to TRBJ2-7, with D maybe TRBD1 (6 bases). What was sequenced was PBMCs or T cells enriched from blood (not recorded which). The CDR3 DNA reads TGTGCCAGTAGTATGGACAGACCCTACGAGCAGTACTTC. It specifies CASSMDRPYEQYF.